This T cell receptor beta chain was identified during a study of blood T cell repertoires in COVID-19. Overall study context: The study drew acute and convalescent COVID-19 samples from the United States, Italy and Spain. PBMCs, B-cell-depleted T cells, or T cells were the source of the cDNA or gDNA that made up the material.

Authors' processing steps: Amplification of reference gene primers provided the estimated nucleated cell counts. The method was immunoSEQ multiplex PCR; TCRdb's version includes in-frame clones alone and lacks a portion of them. V, J and clone size are taken as reported in that table, and D and trimming were inferred from the DNA itself. The sample has approximately 300,000 clones; roughly 90% are singletons. CDR3 length: 13 residues. The V segment lost 5 bases and the J segment 10 bases; nucleotides outside the gene matches: 4. Per the germline V gene, CDR1 is SGHTA and CDR2 is FQGNSA. The specimen was peripheral blood. V gene TRBV7-2 combines with J gene TRBJ1-6; 8 positions match TRBD1. The sequence came from a woman aged 50 to 65 with active or convalescent COVID-19. The CDR3 here is CASSRQGTSPLHF. As DNA, the CDR3 is TGTGCCAGCAGCCGACAGGGGACCTCACCCCTCCACTTT.